These 10 T cell receptor beta chains share one sample of origin, sequenced in a study of pediatric ulcerative colitis. TCRdb's copy holds only in-frame clones and misses some; the assay was immunoSEQ multiplex PCR. The repertoire holds tens of thousands of clones, 78% seen once, with roughly 3.4% in the top ten. The rectum was sampled with one to two pinch biopsies at colonoscopy. Sequencing input: gut tissue. The receptors originated from a girl aged 5-17 years with moderate ulcerative colitis.

The gene calls are TRBV5-1 and TRBJ2-2; D assignment may be TRBD1 or TRBD2 (5 bases each). Germline CDR1 reads SGHRS; CDR2 reads YFSETQ. The CDR3 is 16 amino acids. The V gene lost 4 bases and the J gene lost 0 bases, with 13 bases spanning the gap. The CDR3 region has the DNA TGCGCCAGCAGCGGTCCCGGGACGGCGAACACCGGGGAGCTGTTTTTT. Translation: CASSGPGTANTGELFF.

The rearrangement links TRBV2 to TRBJ1-2; D gene uncertain. Trimming cost V 7 bases and J 7 bases, with 16 bases left between them. The CDR3 has 13 amino acids. Germline lookup yields CDR1 SNHLY and CDR2 FYNNEI. The CDR3 DNA follows: TGTGCCAGCACAAGACCATTCCCCGGTGGCTACACCTTC. Amino acid sequence: CASTRPFPGGYTF. Full variable domain (missing parts from reference TRBV2 and TRBJ1-2): EPEVTQTPSHQVTQMGQEVILRCVPISNHLYFYWYRQILGQKVEFLVSFYNNEISEKSEIFDDQFSVERPDGSNFTLKIRSTKLEDSAMYFCASTRPFPGGYTFGSGTRLTVV.

V is TRBV7-8 and J is TRBJ1-6; possibly TRBD1 for D (6 bases). The germline V and J ends were trimmed by 4 bases and 7 bases, with 11 bases remaining between them. Germline V lookup: CDR1 SGHVS, CDR2 FQNEAQ. CDR3 length equals 14 residues. The CDR3 nucleotides read TGTGCCAGCAGCTCCGACAGGTTCAATTCACCCCTCCACTTT. This translates into CASSSDRFNSPLHF.

This clone appeared once. The CDR3 region has the DNA TGTGCCAGCAGTTTCGGAGCTAGCGGGAGAAGGAACATTCAGTACTTC. Encoded protein: CASSFGASGRRNIQYF. This chain links TRBV28 with TRBJ2-4; TRBD2 matches at 10 bases. With 3 bases clipped from V and 7 bases from J, the junction kept 9 bases outside the gene matches. Germline CDR1 MDHEN, CDR2 SYDVKM. The CDR3 covers 16 residues.

This sequence joins TRBV7-2 and TRBJ2-1, with a tentative D call TRBD2 (5 bases). This CDR3 comprises 16 residues. V shed 1 base and J shed 6 bases, with 16 bases lying between them. Germline CDR1 SGHTA, CDR2 FQGNSA. CDR3 region: CASSLGPGVRANEQFF. In DNA form, the CDR3 reads TGTGCCAGCAGCTTAGGGCCCGGGGTGAGGGCCAATGAGCAGTTCTTC.

This clone has just one count. The rearrangement uses TRBV30 and TRBJ1-2, with D possibly matching TRBD1 (5 bases). V was pared by 0 bases and J by 7 bases, with 15 bases between. CDR1 is GTSNPN and CDR2 is SVGIG in the germline V gene (reference sequence). The CDR3 is 14 residues long. CDR3 bases: TGTGCCTGGAGTGTACATAGGAACGGGGGTGGCTACACCTTC. The encoded protein is CAWSVHRNGGGYTF.

This clone has just a few counts. The V gene is TRBV19, the J gene TRBJ1-4; D unresolved. Germline loops: CDR1 LNHDA, CDR2 SQIVND (reference sequence). V lost 6 bases and J lost 0, with 11 bases in between. The CDR3 is 15 amino acids. The CDR3: CASRLTPTTNEKLFF. The CDR3 region has the DNA TGTGCCAGTAGGTTAACACCCACAACTAATGAAAAACTGTTTTTT.

This sequence joins TRBV6-5 and TRBJ2-5; no clear D. The V end was cut by 2 bases, the J end by 2 bases, with 3 bases between. The CDR3 contains 12 residues. Germline V gene data show CDR1 as MNHEY and CDR2 as SVGAGI. This chain's CDR3 is CASSYNQETQYF. The CDR3 nucleotides read TGTGCCAGCAGTTACAATCAAGAGACCCAGTACTTC.

J is TRBJ2-7 and V is TRBV7-9; maybe TRBD1 (5 bases). The CDR3 loop spans 16 amino acids. Trimming cost V 2 bases and J 2 bases, with 16 bases left between them. Germline CDR1 reads SEHNR; CDR2 reads FQNEAQ (reference sequence). Written as DNA, the CDR3 is TGTGCCAGCAGCTTACCGGTCCAGGGTGGAACCTACGAGCAGTACTTC. Its translation: CASSLPVQGGTYEQYF. The whole variable domain, remainder taken from reference TRBV7-9 and TRBJ2-7, is DTGVSQNPRHKITKRGQNVTFRCDPISEHNRLYWYRQTLGQGPEFLTYFQNEAQLEKSRLLSDRFSAERPKGSFSTLEIQRTEQGDSAMYLCASSLPVQGGTYEQYFGPGTRLTVT.

This chain uses TRBV5-6 with TRBJ2-1; D is unresolved. The germline gives CDR1 SGHDT, CDR2 YYEEEE. The CDR3 runs 12 residues. Trimming removed 4 bases from V and 9 bases from J, with 11 bases in between. DNA of the CDR3: TGTGCCAGCAGCGTGGTTGGTGGTGAGCAGTTCTTC. This gives the protein CASSVVGGEQFF.